The 26 T cell receptor beta chains presented below share a single source sample, sequenced in a study. Each CDR3 protein gets one entry after TCRdb re-called the 5' RACE reads with MiXCR. Here the sample spans tens of thousands of distinct CDR3 sequences, around 25% being singletons. Sequenced: tumor-infiltrating naive CD4+ T cells sorted from the breast tumor. As to subset: naive CD4+ T cells, CD4+CD45RA+CD25-. Source of these receptors: a female donor with breast cancer.

The sample holds a few counts of this clonotype. The genes are TRBV14 and TRBJ2-5, with D tentatively TRBD1 (5 bases). Per the germline V gene, CDR1 is SGHDN and CDR2 is FVKESK. The V end lost 5 bases, the J end lost 5 bases, and 12 bases lay between the germline ends. The CDR3 has 13 amino acids. The CDR3 DNA is TGTGCCAGCAGCAATATGAGACAGGAGACCCAGTACTTC. Protein product: CASSNMRQETQYF.

Of note for this clonotype: At one end, the junction sequence differs from germline, possibly due to a read error. The J gene is TRBJ2-1, the V gene TRBV7-9, with D maybe TRBD1 (6 bases). Germline CDR1 is SEHNR and CDR2 is FQNEAQ (reference sequence). The CDR3 is 14 residues long. The CDR3 DNA follows: TGTGCCAGCAGCCCTCGGACAGATTACAATGGGCAGTTCTTC. Amino acids: CASSPRTDYNGQFF.

This clonotype was found a few times. This chain joins TRBV11-3 and TRBJ2-1; possibly TRBD1 for D (5 bases). The CDR3 totals 11 residues. Trimming took off 8 bases at V and 6 bases at J, with 8 bases between the two ends. From germline, CDR1 is SGHNT and CDR2 YENEEA. CDR3 sequence reads: CASGRGNEQFF. The DNA for the CDR3 is TGTGCCAGCGGAAGGGGCAATGAGCAGTTCTTC. The complete variable domain, with remaining parts taken from reference TRBV11-3 and TRBJ2-1, reads EAGVVQSPRYKIIEKKQPVAFWCNPISGHNTLYWYLQNLGQGPELLIRYENEEAVDDSQLPKDRFSAERLKGVDSTLKIQPAELGDSAVYLCASGRGNEQFFGPGTRLTVL.

The V gene is TRBV9, the J gene TRBJ2-7; tentatively, D is TRBD1 (6 bases). Germline V gives CDR1 SGDLS, CDR2 YYNGEE. The V gene lost 0 bases and the J gene lost 3 bases, with 16 bases spanning the gap. CDR3 length: 16 residues. The CDR3 nucleotides read TGTGCCAGCAGCGTAGTAAACAGGGAAGATCTCTACGAGCAGTACTTC. Its protein product is CASSVVNREDLYEQYF.

In this sample, this clonotype turned up a few times. The chain joins TRBV11-2 to TRBJ2-1; 7 bases agree with TRBD1. V was pared by 5 bases and J by 0 bases, with 10 bases of the junction left unmatched. The CDR3 has 17 amino acids. CDR1 and CDR2 (germline): SGHAT, FQNNGV. CDR3 loop: CASSLGGYRGSYNEQFF. The CDR3 bases are TGTGCCAGCAGCCTAGGCGGGTACAGGGGCTCCTACAATGAGCAGTTCTTC.

The V call is TRBV5-1, the J call TRBJ1-1; D might be TRBD1 (5 bases). CDR3 length: 14 amino acids. The ends were cut back, 6 bases at V and 4 bases at J, with 16 bases in the middle. CDR1 and CDR2 from the germline V gene are SGHRS and YFSETQ. Here the CDR3 reads CASTYTQGGTEAFF. CDR3 coding DNA: TGCGCCAGCACCTATACGCAGGGAGGCACTGAAGCTTTCTTT.

There are a few counts of this clonotype. The chain employs TRBV7-2 and TRBJ2-7; 8 nucleotides match TRBD2. The germline gives CDR1 SGHTA, CDR2 FQGNSA. Losses at the gene ends were 2 bases for V and 7 bases for J; bases not matched to a gene: 4. This CDR3 spans 13 amino acids. The CDR3 bases are TGTGCCAGCAGCTTAACCGGGAGGGGGGAGCAGTACTTC. Its translation is CASSLTGRGEQYF.

V is TRBV9 and J is TRBJ2-7; 11 bases match TRBD1. The junction had 7 bases not matched to a gene; V was cut back by 4 bases and J by 7 bases. Per the germline V gene, CDR1 is SGDLS and CDR2 is YYNGEE. CDR3 length: 14 residues. The CDR3 sequence is CASSLGQGAWEQYF. The CDR3, as DNA: TGTGCCAGCAGCCTTGGACAGGGGGCCTGGGAGCAGTACTTC. The variable domain in full, with the rest retrieved from reference TRBV9 and TRBJ2-7, is DSGVTQTPKHLITATGQRVTLRCSPRSGDLSVYWYQQSLDQGLQFLIQYYNGEERAKGNILERFSAQQFPDLHSELNLSSLELGDSALYFCASSLGQGAWEQYFGPGTRLTVT.

The table lists this clonotype with a count of one. This chain joins TRBV6-1 and TRBJ1-3; D may be TRBD1 (6 bases). Looked up from germline, CDR1 is MNHNS and CDR2 is SASEGT. V was trimmed by 8 bases and J by 4 bases, leaving 12 bases between them. CDR3 length: 13 amino acids. Here the CDR3 reads CASATGSGNTIYF. In DNA, the CDR3 is TGTGCCAGCGCTACAGGGTCCGGAAACACCATATATTTT.

The chain is built from TRBV28 and TRBJ2-1; no clear D gene. In germline, CDR1 is MDHEN, CDR2 SYDVKM. V gave up 6 bases and J gave up 9 bases, with 12 bases separating them. This CDR3 is 12 amino acids long. CDR3 protein: CASSAGPSEQFF. CDR3 nucleotide sequence: TGTGCCAGCAGCGCCGGGCCGAGTGAGCAGTTCTTC. Drawing the rest from reference TRBV28 and TRBJ2-1, the complete variable domain is DVKVTQSSRYLVKRTGEKVFLECVQDMDHENMFWYRQDPGLGLRLIYFSYDVKMKEKGDIPEGYSVSREKKERFSLILESASTNQTSMYLCASSAGPSEQFFGPGTRLTVL.

The chain couples TRBV6-4 to TRBJ2-7; 10 bases line up with TRBD1. This CDR3 has 14 amino acids. V shed 7 bases, J shed 5 bases, and the junction held 8 bases outside the gene matches. Germline assignment: CDR1 MRHNA and CDR2 SNTAGT. In DNA, the CDR3 is TGTGCCAGCACCACGACAGGGGGCATCCACGAGCAGTACTTC. Translated, it gives CASTTTGGIHEQYF.

This clonotype was seen a handful of times. V is TRBV12-3 or TRBV12-4 and J is TRBJ2-1; 11 bases align to TRBD2. Trimming took 2 bases from V and 5 from J; bases not matched to a gene: 5. The CDR3 totals 16 residues. CDR3: CASSLIAGGKNNEQFF. The CDR3 region has the DNA TGTGCCAGCAGTTTAATAGCGGGGGGGAAAAACAATGAGCAGTTCTTC.

V usage is TRBV2 and J usage is TRBJ1-1; 8 nucleotides match TRBD1. In germline, CDR1 is SNHLY, CDR2 FYNNEI. Losses at the gene ends were 6 bases for V and 0 bases for J; bases not matched to a gene: 0. This CDR3 contains 13 residues. CDR3 amino acids: CASRGQVNTEAFF. The DNA of the CDR3 is TGTGCCAGCAGGGGACAGGTGAACACTGAAGCTTTCTTT.

J is TRBJ2-3 and V is TRBV7-9; D is unresolved. This CDR3 spans 16 amino acids. Deletions cut 3 bases from V and 4 bases from J, with 17 bases between. Germline V CDR1 and CDR2: SEHNR, FQNEAQ (reference sequence). The CDR3 DNA reads as TGTGCCAGCAGCTTTAACCGCCGACGGAGCTCAGATACGCAGTATTTT. Protein sequence: CASSFNRRRSSDTQYF. Looking up the rest from reference TRBV7-9 and TRBJ2-3 gives the full variable domain: DTGVSQNPRHKITKRGQNVTFRCDPISEHNRLYWYRQTLGQGPEFLTYFQNEAQLEKSRLLSDRFSAERPKGSFSTLEIQRTEQGDSAMYLCASSFNRRRSSDTQYFGPGTRLTVL.

This clonotype was detected many times. This sequence joins TRBV5-1 and TRBJ2-2; D gene ambiguous. Deletions cut 0 bases from V and 0 bases from J, with 9 bases between. Germline CDR1 is SGHRS and CDR2 is YFSETQ. The CDR3 covers 16 residues. CDR3 region: CASSLALQPNTGELFF. CDR3 coding DNA: TGCGCCAGCAGCTTGGCCCTACAGCCGAACACCGGGGAGCTGTTTTTT.

In this sample, this clonotype turned up a few times. The genes are TRBV5-1 and TRBJ2-3; D possibly matches TRBD1 or TRBD2 (6 bases each). The CDR3 is 14 amino acids. Deletions cut 2 bases from V and 10 bases from J, with 17 bases between. Looked up from germline, CDR1 is SGHRS and CDR2 is YFSETQ. Here the CDR3 DNA reads TGCGCCAGCAGCTTTCTTGGGGGGCCGGCGGCGCAGTATTTT. Its protein product is CASSFLGGPAAQYF.

At least ten counts were recorded for this clonotype. The chain joins TRBV11-2 to TRBJ1-3, with 10 bases aligning to TRBD1. The CDR3 contains 14 residues. The junction had 4 bases not matched to a gene; V was cut back by 6 bases and J by 5 bases. Per germline, CDR1 SGHAT and CDR2 FQNNGV. The CDR3 region has the DNA TGTGCCAGCAGTCTCGACAGGGGGCGAAACACCATATATTTT. Translating gives CASSLDRGRNTIYF. Complete variable domain (other parts from reference TRBV11-2 and TRBJ1-3): EAGVAQSPRYKIIEKRQSVAFWCNPISGHATLYWYQQILGQGPKLLIQFQNNGVVDDSQLPKDRFSAERLKGVDSTLKIQPAKLEDSAVYLCASSLDRGRNTIYFGEGSWLTVV.

The V and J genes are TRBV4-2 and TRBJ2-5; tentative D call: TRBD1 (6 bases). In germline, CDR1 is LGHNA, CDR2 YNFKEQ. The CDR3 sequence is 14 residues long. The ends were cut back, 2 bases at V and 1 base at J, with 8 bases in the middle. The chain's CDR3 is CASSQFRGQETQYF. The DNA of the CDR3 is TGTGCCAGCAGCCAATTCAGGGGCCAAGAGACCCAGTACTTC.

This clonotype was counted only a few times. J is TRBJ1-1 and V is TRBV10-2; D is unclear. The germline CDR1 and CDR2 sequences are WSHSY and SAAADI. V was pared by 10 bases and J by 3 bases, with 15 bases between. This CDR3 is 13 amino acids long. CDR3 sequence (DNA): TGCGCCACCGTCGGACCCAGGTACACTGAAGCTTTCTTT. Protein sequence: CATVGPRYTEAFF.

This clonotype was seen a few times. DNA of the CDR3: TGCGCCAGCAGCCTACGGACAGGGGGCCAGGAGACCCAGTACTTC. The encoded protein is CASSLRTGGQETQYF. This rearrangement joins TRBV5-1 to TRBJ2-5; 11 bases line up with TRBD1. In germline, CDR1 is SGHRS, CDR2 YFSETQ. CDR3 length: 15 amino acids. The V segment lost 4 bases and the J segment 5 bases; nucleotides outside the gene matches: 7.

J is TRBJ1-5 and V is TRBV6-1; a possible D gene is TRBD1 (6 bases). Looked up from germline, CDR1 is MNHNS and CDR2 is SASEGT. V lost 10 bases, J lost 0 bases, and 10 bases lay in between. This CDR3 spans 13 amino acids. The CDR3 DNA is TGTGCCACCCGGGGGGCTAGCAATCAGCCCCAGCATTTT. It yields the protein CATRGASNQPQHF.

Ten or more counts support this clonotype. The chain carries TRBV5-1 and TRBJ2-3; D is undetermined. Germline-derived CDR1 and CDR2 are SGHRS and YFSETQ. The length of the CDR3 is 15 residues. The V end lost 0 bases, the J end lost 4 bases, and 12 bases lay between the germline ends. The CDR3 is CASSLVLFPPDTQYF. In nucleotides, the CDR3 is TGCGCCAGCAGCTTGGTGTTATTTCCCCCAGATACGCAGTATTTT. Looking up the rest from reference TRBV5-1 and TRBJ2-3 gives the full variable domain: KAGVTQTPRYLIKTRGQQVTLSCSPISGHRSVSWYQQTPGQGLQFLFEYFSETQRNKGNFPGRFSGRQFSNSRSEMNVSTLELGDSALYLCASSLVLFPPDTQYFGPGTRLTVL.

By share, this clonotype ranks as medium-sized. The chain employs TRBV6-1 and TRBJ1-1; tentative D call: TRBD1 (6 bases). Germline CDR1 reads MNHNS; CDR2 reads SASEGT. The V and J ends lost 5 bases and 9 bases respectively, with 13 bases between them. CDR3 length: 12 amino acids. The CDR3 nucleotides read TGTGCCAGCAGTCCAGGGGCACTTAAAGCTTTCTTT. Its protein is CASSPGALKAFF.

This clonotype has only a few counts. One end of the junction fails to match germline, which may point to a read error. CDR3 sequence reads: CSVEVSGHEDTQYF. DNA of the CDR3: TGCAGCGTAGAAGTTTCGGGACACGAAGATACGCAGTATTTT. The rearrangement uses TRBV29-1 and TRBJ2-3; tentatively, D is TRBD1 (6 bases). CDR3 size: 14 residues. Germline V gene sequence: CDR1 SQVTM, CDR2 ANQGSEA.

As for this clonotype: With a much larger clone just one base away, this may be a read error. This chain uses TRBV5-1 with TRBJ2-3; D perhaps matches TRBD2 (6 bases). CDR3 length equals 16 residues. Germline loops: CDR1 SGHRS, CDR2 YFSETQ. CDR3 nucleotide sequence: TGCGCCAGCAGCTTGGAGGGGACTCTGCGGGAATATACGCGGTATTTT. Amino acid sequence: CASSLEGTLREYTRYF.

This clonotype was counted ten times or more. The genes are TRBV6-5 and TRBJ2-3; D is unresolved. The CDR3 loop spans 16 amino acids. Trimming removed 0 bases at V and 2 bases at J, with 12 bases between. The germline V gene has CDR1 MNHEY and CDR2 SVGAGI. Here the CDR3 DNA reads TGTGCCAGCAGTTACTCCTACCAACGCCACACAGATACGCAGTATTTT. This sequence encodes CASSYSYQRHTDTQYF.